A selection of T cell receptor beta chains follows, all from one sample in a study of T cell repertoires in cytomegalovirus infection. MiXCR, run by TCRdb on the reads, gives a single entry per CDR3 protein. Of about 200,000 distinct CDR3 sequences listed, about a tenth are singletons. The sample consisted of PBMCs. Receptor source: a human donor in good health (CMV status not recorded). Some clones in this sample may be carry-over from other donors' samples. Each CDR3 is given with its conserved first and last residue. Each record gives: D gene, V gene, clone size, J gene, CDR3 DNA, CDR3 protein. A D gene is named only where the DNA matches it firmly. Clone size is shown for a subset of rows, as once, few, many or a class of expanded clone.

NA	TRBV20-1	few	TRBJ1-1	TGCAGTGGCCGCCGGGAGTCGAACACTGAAGCTTTCTTT	CSGRRESNTEAFF
NA	TRBV7-2	many	TRBJ1-2	TGTGCCAGCAGCTTAGGTCCGACAGGAAGCTATGGCTACACCTTC	CASSLGPTGSYGYTF
NA	TRBV20-1	few	TRBJ1-1	TGCAGTGCTAGAGGGGGAGGAAACACTGAAGCTTTCTTT	CSARGGGNTEAFF
TRBD2	TRBV29-1	many	TRBJ2-7	TGCAGCGTTGAAGATCTAGCGGGAGTCGCCTACGAGCAGTACTTC	CSVEDLAGVAYEQYF
NA	TRBV12-3/TRBV12-4	NA	TRBJ2-1	TGTGCCAGCCGCACGTCCTGGGGGGCCAATGAGCAGTTCTTC	CASRTSWGANEQFF
TRBD1	TRBV5-4	few	TRBJ2-4	TGTGCCAGCAGCCGGGACAGCAAAAACATTCAGTACTTC	CASSRDSKNIQYF
TRBD1	TRBV5-1	many	TRBJ1-1	TGCGCCAGTGGGACAGTTCGAGGCACTGAAGCTTTCTTT	CASGTVRGTEAFF
TRBD1	TRBV7-6	many	TRBJ1-1	TGTGCCAGCAGCTCAGGGGGGGGGACACTGAACACTGAAGCTTTCTTT	CASSSGGGTLNTEAFF
NA	TRBV12-3/TRBV12-4	many	TRBJ1-4	TGTGCCAGCAGTCCCCCCCAGGAAAAACTGTTTTTT	CASSPPQEKLFF
TRBD1	TRBV12-3/TRBV12-4	many	TRBJ2-1	TGTGCCAGCAGTCTAGGGGGCCTCAACGGAGACAATGAGCAGTTCTTC	CASSLGGLNGDNEQFF
TRBD1	TRBV18	few	TRBJ2-1	TGTGCCAGCTCACCACCTCGTAACAGGGGATATTTCAATGAGCAGTTCTTC	CASSPPRNRGYFNEQFF
NA	TRBV7-8	many	TRBJ1-1	TGTGCCAGCAGCTTAGTTGTCTTCCCGAACACTGAAGCTTTCTTT	CASSLVVFPNTEAFF
NA	TRBV11-2	many	TRBJ2-1	TGTGCCAGCAGCTTAGCCGGACTCAATGAGCAGTTCTTC	CASSLAGLNEQFF
NA	TRBV7-9	NA	TRBJ1-5	TGTGCCAGCAGCGGAAACAGCGTCACCACAGGGCCCCAGCATTTT	CASSGNSVTTGPQHF
TRBD1	TRBV28	NA	TRBJ2-1	TGTGCCAGCAGCCTAGTGGACAGGGGGTACAATGAGCAGTTCTTC	CASSLVDRGYNEQFF
NA	TRBV28	many	TRBJ1-1	TGTGCCAGCAGTCTGGGACCTCTAAACACTGAAGCTTTCTTT	CASSLGPLNTEAFF
NA	TRBV7-2	many	TRBJ1-5	TGTGCCAGCAGCCCCGTAGGGACCGTATATAGCAATCAGCCCCAGCATTTT	CASSPVGTVYSNQPQHF
NA	TRBV7-2	many	TRBJ2-7	TGTGCCAGCAGGCGAATTGAGGGAGGCGAGCAGTACTTC	CASRRIEGGEQYF
NA	TRBV28	few	TRBJ1-2	TGTGCCAGCAGTTTCACGGGGACCTATGGCTACACCTTC	CASSFTGTYGYTF
NA	TRBV5-5	NA	TRBJ2-7	TGTGCCAGCAGCTACCGGGAATTCTCCTACGAGCAGTACTTC	CASSYREFSYEQYF
TRBD2	TRBV19	NA	TRBJ2-1	TGTGCCAGTAGTATTTGGCCTCTAGCGGAGTACAATGAGCAGTTCTTC	CASSIWPLAEYNEQFF
NA	TRBV6-1	many	TRBJ1-5	TGTGCCAGCCGGCGGACTCCTGGCGATCAGCCCCAGCATTTT	CASRRTPGDQPQHF
NA	TRBV5-1	few	TRBJ1-6	TGCGCCAGCAGCTTACAAACCACCCCAGGGCATAATTCACCCCTCCACTTT	CASSLQTTPGHNSPLHF
NA	TRBV19	NA	TRBJ1-6	TGTGCCAGTAGTACCGGGGAGGTAGCGTCACCCCTCCACTTT	CASSTGEVASPLHF
NA	TRBV12-3/TRBV12-4	NA	TRBJ1-2	TGTGCCAGCGCGCTTGGCTATGGCTACACCTTC	CASALGYGYTF
TRBD1	TRBV28	many	TRBJ1-5	TGTGCCAGCAGTTTATGGATGGGACAGGGGATTCAGCCCCAGCATTTT	CASSLWMGQGIQPQHF
NA	TRBV7-2	many	TRBJ1-1	TGTGCCAGCAGCTTTGGACGGGTGAACACTGAAGCTTTCTTT	CASSFGRVNTEAFF
TRBD1	TRBV7-2	few	TRBJ2-7	TGTGCCAGCAGCTTGTCAGGGACAGTTTATGGCGCCTACGAGCAGTACTTC	CASSLSGTVYGAYEQYF
NA	TRBV20-1	NA	TRBJ2-7	TGCAGTGCTAGATGGGGGCGCCGGGGCTACGAGCAGTACTTC	CSARWGRRGYEQYF
NA	TRBV6-2/TRBV6-3	many	TRBJ2-2	TGTGCCAGCAGTCCGCGACTGGAAACCGGGGAGCTGTTTTTT	CASSPRLETGELFF
NA	TRBV2	NA	TRBJ1-2	TGTGCCAGCAGTGATCTGGGGACGCTGGGCTACACCTTC	CASSDLGTLGYTF